Each of the 21 T cell receptor beta chains below was sequenced from the same sample in a study of molecular identifiers for immune sequencing clone quantification. A single record per CDR3 protein comes from TCRdb applying MiXCR to the PCR reads. The profile shows nearly 55,000 distinct CDR3 sequences, about a third of them singletons. Sequenced material: naive CD8+ T cells from blood, with Jurkat cell RNA spiked in. Subset indicated: FACS-sorted CD8+CD4-CCR7+CD45RA+ naive T cells. Receptors originate from a human donor in good health. Some libraries in this study had Jurkat cell RNA spiked in.

This clonotype was detected only a few times. The chain employs TRBV16 and TRBJ2-5; 7 positions agree with TRBD2. V lost 0 bases to trimming and J lost 10 bases; unmatched junction nucleotides: 5. Germline lookup yields CDR1 KGHSY and CDR2 FQNENV. The CDR3 has 13 amino acids. This chain's CDR3 is CASSQSSGEGQYF. The DNA for the CDR3 is TGTGCCAGCAGCCAATCGTCCGGGGAGGGCCAGTACTTC.

The CDR3 DNA sequence: TGTGCCAGCAGTTTTTCGGATGAGCAGTTCTTC. Translation gives CASSFSDEQFF. This sequence joins TRBV28 and TRBJ2-1; no firm D call. The ends were cut back, 3 bases at V and 8 bases at J, with 5 bases in the middle. The germline V gene encodes CDR1 MDHEN and CDR2 SYDVKM. This CDR3 has 11 amino acids.

V usage is TRBV5-3 and J usage is TRBJ2-2; 10 bases are shared with TRBD2. TRBV5-3 is given ORF status, its function remaining uncertain. There are 15 residues in the CDR3. V lost 10 bases to trimming and J lost 7 bases; unmatched junction nucleotides: 13. The DNA for the CDR3 is TGTGCCGGCAGTCCCAGCGGGAGGGGAGGCGGGGAGCTGTTTTTT. Amino acids: CAGSPSGRGGGELFF.

A few counts support this clonotype. The chain uses TRBV19 and TRBJ2-6; D is ambiguous. With 3 bases removed from V and 1 base from J, the gap between germline ends came to 7 bases. The germline V gene encodes CDR1 LNHDA and CDR2 SQIVND (reference sequence). This CDR3 contains 15 residues. For the CDR3, the DNA is TGTGCCAGTAGTATCTCGATGTCTGGGGCCAACGTCCTGACTTTC. Its protein is CASSISMSGANVLTF.

This rearrangement joins TRBV12-3 or TRBV12-4 to TRBJ2-1; D might be TRBD1 (6 bases). CDR3 length equals 18 residues. The ends were cut back, 5 bases at V and 0 bases at J, with 20 bases in the middle. CDR3 in amino acids: CASSLFLGATTSYNEQFF. In DNA, the CDR3 is TGTGCCAGCAGTCTCTTTTTGGGGGCGACGACCTCCTACAATGAGCAGTTCTTC.

In this sample, this clonotype turned up many times. The chain joins TRBV7-9 to TRBJ2-2; D may be TRBD1 (6 bases). Germline CDR1 is SEHNR and CDR2 is FQNEAQ (reference sequence). The V and J ends lost 5 bases and 4 bases respectively, with 14 bases between them. This CDR3 is 15 amino acids long. Here the CDR3 reads CASSAPGQFTGELFF. The CDR3 DNA sequence: TGTGCCAGCAGCGCACCAGGACAGTTCACCGGGGAGCTGTTTTTT.

About this clonotype: Relative to the germline gene, one junction end is altered; a read error may explain this. The chain is built from TRBV27 and TRBJ2-7; no firm D call. The CDR3 is 12 amino acids. Germline V lookup: CDR1 MNHEY, CDR2 SMNVEV (reference sequence). The DNA for the CDR3 is TGTGCCTGCAGAGATAGTACCTACGAGCAGTACTTC. Encoded protein: CACRDSTYEQYF.

This clonotype was observed a handful of times. The V call is TRBV29-1, the J call TRBJ2-1, with D maybe TRBD2 (6 bases). V was pared by 7 bases and J by 6 bases, with 13 bases between. The germline CDR1 and CDR2 sequences are SQVTM and ANQGSEA. There are 12 residues in the CDR3. CDR3 sequence reads: CSGLTSSNEQFF. The CDR3 DNA reads as TGCAGCGGTCTCACTAGCAGCAATGAGCAGTTCTTC.

Notes on this clonotype: A much larger clone differs by one base, so this may be a read error. The chain employs TRBV28 and TRBJ1-5; D perhaps matches TRBD1 (6 bases). Germline CDR1 MDHEN, CDR2 SYDVKM. The CDR3 is made up of 14 amino acids. This CDR3 is CASSFDRRNQPRHF. The DNA for the CDR3 is TGTGCCAGCAGTTTCGACAGGCGCAATCAGCCCCGGCATTTT.

This clonotype was counted a single time. Being one base from a much bigger clone, this may be a read error. The chain has TRBV2 and TRBJ2-2; 7 nucleotides line up with TRBD1. CDR1 and CDR2 from the germline V gene are SNHLY and FYNNEI. The CDR3 is 13 amino acids. CDR3 in DNA: TGTGCCAGCAGGTTCAGGGGGAACGAGGAGCTGATTTTT. Its translation: CASRFRGNEELIF.

Concerning this clonotype: Germline is not matched at one junction end, which may reflect a read error. This sequence joins TRBV12-3 or TRBV12-4 and TRBJ1-5; tentatively, D is TRBD1 (5 bases). The length of the CDR3 is 14 residues. CDR3 bases: TGTGCCAGCAGTTTGACAGTCTACAATCAGCCCCTGCATTTT. Its translation is CASSLTVYNQPLHF.

This clonotype was counted at least ten times. V is TRBV29-1 and J is TRBJ2-7; 9 nucleotides align to TRBD2. Germline CDR1 reads SQVTM; CDR2 reads ANQGSEA. The CDR3 length is 18 residues. The V and J ends lost 2 bases and 0 bases, in that order; junction bases with no gene match: 14. CDR3: CSVEMVGSTSGHSYEQYF. The CDR3 DNA reads as TGCAGCGTTGAAATGGTAGGAAGCACTAGCGGGCACTCCTACGAGCAGTACTTC.

This clonotype has a handful of counts. The chain links TRBV11-2 to TRBJ2-7, with D tentatively TRBD1 (5 bases). The V gene's germline CDR1 is SGHAT and CDR2 FQNNGV. This CDR3 is built from 14 residues. V shed 5 bases and J shed 2 bases, with 13 bases lying between them. CDR3 residues: CASSPDPGPYEQYF. CDR3 in DNA: TGTGCCAGCAGCCCGGACCCAGGGCCCTACGAGCAGTACTTC.

In its sample, this clonotype was seen a few times. The V and J genes are TRBV27 and TRBJ2-7; D is possibly TRBD1 or TRBD2 (5 bases each). Germline lookup yields CDR1 MNHEY and CDR2 SMNVEV (reference sequence). The CDR3 is 13 residues long. V gave up 2 bases and J gave up 7 bases, with 12 bases separating them. CDR3 sequence reads: CASSLNGDGEQYF. DNA of the CDR3: TGTGCCAGCAGTTTAAACGGGGACGGGGAGCAGTACTTC.

The table lists this clonotype with a few counts. V gene TRBV19 combines with J gene TRBJ1-1; a weak D match, TRBD1 (6 bases). V was clipped by 3 bases and J by 2 bases, with 16 bases between them. The CDR3 is 16 amino acids. In germline, CDR1 is LNHDA, CDR2 SQIVND (reference sequence). The CDR3 sequence is CASSIAYRVGNTEAFF. The CDR3 bases are TGTGCCAGTAGTATCGCTTACAGGGTCGGCAACACTGAAGCTTTCTTT.

This chain links TRBV25-1 with TRBJ2-7; 7 nucleotides match TRBD1. The V segment lost 0 bases and the J segment 1 base; nucleotides outside the gene matches: 3. The V gene's germline CDR1 is MGHDK and CDR2 SYGVNS. The CDR3 has 15 amino acids. CDR3 DNA: TGTGCCAGCAGTGAATATGGGACAGTTTCCTACGAGCAGTACTTC. Encoded protein: CASSEYGTVSYEQYF.

This rearrangement joins TRBV9 to TRBJ2-7; D not resolved. Trimming removed 3 bases from V and 5 bases from J, with 18 bases in between. The CDR3 sequence is 15 residues long. CDR1 SGDLS and CDR2 YYNGEE come from the germline V gene. CDR3 sequence reads: CASSAYGRWPDEQYF. The CDR3 nucleotides read TGTGCCAGCAGCGCTTACGGACGGTGGCCCGACGAGCAGTACTTC.

This rearrangement joins TRBV20-1 to TRBJ2-7; 7 nucleotides line up with TRBD1. The CDR3 contains 13 residues. Germline CDR1 reads DFQATT; CDR2 reads SNEGSKA (reference sequence). The J segment lost 2 bases and the V segment lost 5 bases, leaving 6 bases of the junction unmatched. CDR3 sequence (DNA): TGCAGTGCTCCGGGACAGTATGCCTACGAGCAGTACTTC. Its protein product is CSAPGQYAYEQYF.

J is TRBJ2-7 and V is TRBV18; 9 positions match TRBD1. Trimming at V came to 5 bases and at J to 3 bases, leaving 17 bases not matched to a gene. CDR3 length equals 18 residues. From germline, CDR1 is KGHSH and CDR2 LQKENI. CDR3 residues: CASSEKRTGVTLDYEQYF. The CDR3 nucleotides read TGTGCCAGCTCAGAGAAGAGGACAGGGGTAACTCTTGACTACGAGCAGTACTTC.

This clonotype has more than one count but fewer than ten. The rearrangement uses TRBV7-8 and TRBJ2-7, with D possibly being TRBD1 (6 bases). There are 13 residues in the CDR3. Between the trimmed V and J ends, which lost 5 bases and 3 bases, there was a span of 11 bases. Per germline, CDR1 SGHVS and CDR2 FQNEAQ. CDR3 coding DNA: TGTGCCAGCAGCCCTTTGGACAGCTACGAGCAGTACTTC. Amino acids: CASSPLDSYEQYF.

This chain links TRBV4-1 with TRBJ1-1; D not certain. Germline V CDR1 and CDR2: MGHRA, YSYEKL. There are 13 residues in the CDR3. Trimming stripped 0 bases from V and 0 bases from J, with 2 bases between. CDR3 in amino acids: CASSQEVNTEAFF. CDR3 DNA: TGCGCCAGCAGCCAAGAGGTGAACACTGAAGCTTTCTTT.